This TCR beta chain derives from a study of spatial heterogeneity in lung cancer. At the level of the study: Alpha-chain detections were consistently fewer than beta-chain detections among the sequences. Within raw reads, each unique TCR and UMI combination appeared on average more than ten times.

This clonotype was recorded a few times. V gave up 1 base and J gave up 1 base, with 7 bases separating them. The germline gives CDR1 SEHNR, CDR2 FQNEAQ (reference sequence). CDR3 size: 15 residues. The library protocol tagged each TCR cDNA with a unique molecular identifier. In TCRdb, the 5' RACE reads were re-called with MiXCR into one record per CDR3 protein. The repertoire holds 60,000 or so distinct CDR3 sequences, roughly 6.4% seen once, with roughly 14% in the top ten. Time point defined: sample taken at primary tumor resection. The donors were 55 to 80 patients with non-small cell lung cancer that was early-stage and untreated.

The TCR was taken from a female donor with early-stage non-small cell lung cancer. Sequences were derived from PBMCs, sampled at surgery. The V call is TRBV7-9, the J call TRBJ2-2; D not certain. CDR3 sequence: CASSLDPMNTGELFF. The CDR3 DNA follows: TGTGCCAGCAGCTTAGACCCGATGAACACCGGGGAGCTGTTTTTT.